This TCR beta chain was captured in a study of cytomegalovirus exposure and HLA in healthy donors. Study-level points and caveats: In a later analysis, an Asian-associated ancestry cluster reportedly showed fewer N-insertions than the approximately 670-donor mean. Later analysis identified 15,000 to 20,000 TCR beta sequences associated with HLA alleles, using a false discovery rate threshold of 0.05. According to the study, approximately 150 TCR beta chains were cytomegalovirus-associated. Analyzed later, most CMV-associated TCR beta chains appeared HLA-restricted.

The PCR made use of 60 Vbeta and 13 Jbeta primers. The table came from immunoSEQ multiplex PCR; TCRdb's copy has only in-frame clones and leaves some out. The sample carries some 160,000 clones, under 80% recorded once. In the case of this clone: Antigen unknown.

The germline CDR1 and CDR2 sequences are LNHDA and SQIVND (reference sequence). The CDR3 length is 19 residues. Trimming cost V 7 bases and J 0 bases; bases outside gene matches: 14. This clonotype was obtained from a woman aged 25 to 39 in good health and CMV-seronegative. The sample comprised PBMCs. The genes are TRBV19 and TRBJ2-6; 8 nucleotides align to TRBD1. The CDR3 reads CASILRGQGGDSGANVLTF. DNA for the CDR3: TGTGCCAGTATCCTTCGCGGACAGGGTGGAGACTCTGGGGCCAACGTCCTGACTTTC.